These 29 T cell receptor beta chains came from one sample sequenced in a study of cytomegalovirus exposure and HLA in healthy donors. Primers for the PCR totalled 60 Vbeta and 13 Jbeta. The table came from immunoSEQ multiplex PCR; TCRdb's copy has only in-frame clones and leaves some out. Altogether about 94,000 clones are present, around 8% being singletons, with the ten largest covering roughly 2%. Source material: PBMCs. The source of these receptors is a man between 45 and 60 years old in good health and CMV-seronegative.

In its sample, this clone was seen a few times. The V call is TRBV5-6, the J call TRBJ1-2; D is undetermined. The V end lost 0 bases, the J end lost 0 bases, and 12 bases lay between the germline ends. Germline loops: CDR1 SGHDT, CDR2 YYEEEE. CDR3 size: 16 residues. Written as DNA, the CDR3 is TGTGCCAGCAGCTTGGGGGCGGGGAGTTCTAACTATGGCTACACCTTC. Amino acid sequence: CASSLGAGSSNYGYTF.

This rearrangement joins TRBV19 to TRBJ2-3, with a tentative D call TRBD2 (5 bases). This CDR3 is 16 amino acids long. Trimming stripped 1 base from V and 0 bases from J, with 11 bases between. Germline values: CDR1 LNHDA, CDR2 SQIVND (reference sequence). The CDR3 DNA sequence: TGTGCCAGTAGTATAGCAGCGGATACTAGCACAGATACGCAGTATTTT. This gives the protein CASSIAADTSTDTQYF.

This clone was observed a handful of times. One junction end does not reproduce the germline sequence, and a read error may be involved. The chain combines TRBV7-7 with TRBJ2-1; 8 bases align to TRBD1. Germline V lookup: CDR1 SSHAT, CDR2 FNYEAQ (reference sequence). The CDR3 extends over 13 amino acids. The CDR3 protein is CASSLDRVNEQFF. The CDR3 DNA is TGTGCTAGCAGCCTGGACAGGGTCAATGAGCAGTTCTTC.

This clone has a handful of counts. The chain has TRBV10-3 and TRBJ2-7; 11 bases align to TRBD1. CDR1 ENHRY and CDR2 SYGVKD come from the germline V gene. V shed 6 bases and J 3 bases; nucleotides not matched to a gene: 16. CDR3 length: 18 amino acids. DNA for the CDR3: TGTGCCATCAGGCCTCAGGGACAGGGGGTCGACTATCGCTACGAGCAGTACTTC. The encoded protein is CAIRPQGQGVDYRYEQYF.

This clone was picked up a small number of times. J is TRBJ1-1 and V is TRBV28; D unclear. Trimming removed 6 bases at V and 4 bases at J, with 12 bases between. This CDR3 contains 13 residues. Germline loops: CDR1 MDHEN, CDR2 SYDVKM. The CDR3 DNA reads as TGTGCCAGCAGCCCCCTGAGGGTCACTGAAGCTTTCTTT. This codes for CASSPLRVTEAFF.

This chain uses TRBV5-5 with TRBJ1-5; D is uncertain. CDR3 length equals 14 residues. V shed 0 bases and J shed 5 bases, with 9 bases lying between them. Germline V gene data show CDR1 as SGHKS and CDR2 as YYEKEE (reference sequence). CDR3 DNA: TGTGCCAGCAGCTTGGGGCAGAATTATCAGCCCCAGCATTTT. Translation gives CASSLGQNYQPQHF.

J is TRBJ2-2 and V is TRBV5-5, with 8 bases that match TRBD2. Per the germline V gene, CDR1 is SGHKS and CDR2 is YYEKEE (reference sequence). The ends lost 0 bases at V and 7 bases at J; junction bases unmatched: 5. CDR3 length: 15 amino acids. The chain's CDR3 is CASSLAGRADGELFF. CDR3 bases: TGTGCCAGCAGCTTGGCCGGGAGGGCGGACGGGGAGCTGTTTTTT.

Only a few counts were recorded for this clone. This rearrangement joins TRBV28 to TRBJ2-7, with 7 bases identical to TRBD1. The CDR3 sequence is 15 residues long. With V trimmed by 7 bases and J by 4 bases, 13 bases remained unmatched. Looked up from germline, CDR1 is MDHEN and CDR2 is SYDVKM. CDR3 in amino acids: CASTPDRDRDYEQYF. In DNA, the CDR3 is TGTGCCAGCACCCCCGACCGGGACAGAGATTACGAGCAGTACTTC.

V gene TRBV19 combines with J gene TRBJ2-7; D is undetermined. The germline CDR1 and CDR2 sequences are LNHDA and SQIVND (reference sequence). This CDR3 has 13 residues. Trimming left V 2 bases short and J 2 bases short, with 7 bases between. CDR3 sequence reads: CASSIHAAYEQYF. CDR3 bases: TGTGCCAGTAGTATACACGCGGCCTACGAGCAGTACTTC. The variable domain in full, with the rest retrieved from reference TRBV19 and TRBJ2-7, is DGGITQSPKYLFRKEGQNVTLSCEQNLNHDAMYWYRQDPGQGLRLIYYSQIVNDFQKGDIAEGYSVSREKKESFPLTVTSAQKNPTAFYLCASSIHAAYEQYFGPGTRLTVT.

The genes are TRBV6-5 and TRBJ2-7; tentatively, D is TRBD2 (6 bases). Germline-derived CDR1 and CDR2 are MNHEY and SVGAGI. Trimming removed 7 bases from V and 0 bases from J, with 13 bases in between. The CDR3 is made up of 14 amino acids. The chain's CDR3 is CASNAGLNSYEQYF. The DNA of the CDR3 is TGTGCCAGCAACGCGGGACTTAACTCCTACGAGCAGTACTTC.

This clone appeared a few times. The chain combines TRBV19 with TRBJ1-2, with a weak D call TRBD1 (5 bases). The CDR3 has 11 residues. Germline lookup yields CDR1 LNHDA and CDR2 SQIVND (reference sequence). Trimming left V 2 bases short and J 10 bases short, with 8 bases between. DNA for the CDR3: TGTGCCAGTAGTATAAGCAGGGACTACACCTTC. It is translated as CASSISRDYTF.

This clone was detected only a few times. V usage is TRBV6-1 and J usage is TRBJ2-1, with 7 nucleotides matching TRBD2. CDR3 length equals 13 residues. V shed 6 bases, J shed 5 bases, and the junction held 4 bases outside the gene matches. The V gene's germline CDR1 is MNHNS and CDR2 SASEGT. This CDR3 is CASRLGGNNEQFF. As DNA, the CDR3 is TGTGCCAGCAGGCTGGGGGGGAACAATGAGCAGTTCTTC.

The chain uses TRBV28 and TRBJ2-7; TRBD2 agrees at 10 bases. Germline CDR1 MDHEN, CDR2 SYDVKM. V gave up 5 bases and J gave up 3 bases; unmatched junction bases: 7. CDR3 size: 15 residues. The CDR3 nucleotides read TGTGCCAGCAGTAATAGCGGGAGGATCTACTACGAGCAGTACTTC. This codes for CASSNSGRIYYEQYF. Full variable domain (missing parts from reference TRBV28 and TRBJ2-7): DVKVTQSSRYLVKRTGEKVFLECVQDMDHENMFWYRQDPGLGLRLIYFSYDVKMKEKGDIPEGYSVSREKKERFSLILESASTNQTSMYLCASSNSGRIYYEQYFGPGTRLTVT.

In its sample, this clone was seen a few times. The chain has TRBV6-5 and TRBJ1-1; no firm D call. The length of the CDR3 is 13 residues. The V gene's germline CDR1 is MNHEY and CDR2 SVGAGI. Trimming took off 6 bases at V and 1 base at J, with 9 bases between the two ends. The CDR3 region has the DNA TGTGCCAGCAGCCGCCTCAGGAACACTGAAGCTTTCTTT. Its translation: CASSRLRNTEAFF.

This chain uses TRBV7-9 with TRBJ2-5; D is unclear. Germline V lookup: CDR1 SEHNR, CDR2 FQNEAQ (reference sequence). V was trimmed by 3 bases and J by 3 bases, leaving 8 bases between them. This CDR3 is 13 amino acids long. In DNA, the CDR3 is TGTGCCAGCAGCTTCCCTGTTAAAGAGACCCAGTACTTC. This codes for CASSFPVKETQYF. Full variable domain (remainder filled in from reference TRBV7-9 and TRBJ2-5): DTGVSQNPRHKITKRGQNVTFRCDPISEHNRLYWYRQTLGQGPEFLTYFQNEAQLEKSRLLSDRFSAERPKGSFSTLEIQRTEQGDSAMYLCASSFPVKETQYFGPGTRLLVL.

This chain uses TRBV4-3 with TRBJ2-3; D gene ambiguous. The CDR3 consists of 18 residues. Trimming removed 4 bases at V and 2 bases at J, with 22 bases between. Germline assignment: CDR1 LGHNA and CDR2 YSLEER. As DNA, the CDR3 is TGCGCCAGCAGCCGAGTCCTAAGTGTTGGCGGAGTCACAGATACGCAGTATTTT. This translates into CASSRVLSVGGVTDTQYF.

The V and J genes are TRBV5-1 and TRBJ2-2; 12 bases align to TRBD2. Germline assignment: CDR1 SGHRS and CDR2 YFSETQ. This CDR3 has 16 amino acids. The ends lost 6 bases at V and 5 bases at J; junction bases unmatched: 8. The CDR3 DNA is TGCGCCAGCACCCTACTAGCGGGGGGCAGGACCGGGGAGCTGTTTTTT. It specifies CASTLLAGGRTGELFF.

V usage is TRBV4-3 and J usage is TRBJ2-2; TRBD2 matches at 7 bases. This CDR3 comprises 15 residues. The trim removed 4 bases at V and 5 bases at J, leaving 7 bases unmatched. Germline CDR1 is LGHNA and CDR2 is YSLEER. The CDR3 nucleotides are TGCGCCAGCAGCCGCCTGGGGGAGGGGACCGGGGAGCTGTTTTTT. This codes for CASSRLGEGTGELFF.

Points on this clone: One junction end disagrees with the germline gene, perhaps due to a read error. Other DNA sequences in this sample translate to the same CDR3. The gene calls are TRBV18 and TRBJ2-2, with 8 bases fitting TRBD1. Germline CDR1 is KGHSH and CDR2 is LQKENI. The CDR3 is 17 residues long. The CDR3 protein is CASSPLPQGANTGELFF. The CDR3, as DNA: TGTGCCAGCTCACCACTCCCCCAGGGGGCTAACACAGGGGAGCTGTTTTTT.

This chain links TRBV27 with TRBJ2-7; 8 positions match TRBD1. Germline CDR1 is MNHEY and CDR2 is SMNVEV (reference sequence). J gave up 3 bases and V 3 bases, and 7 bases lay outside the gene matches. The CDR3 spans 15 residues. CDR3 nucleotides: TGTGCCAGCAGTTTCTCAGGACAGGGAAACTACGAGCAGTACTTC. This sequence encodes CASSFSGQGNYEQYF.

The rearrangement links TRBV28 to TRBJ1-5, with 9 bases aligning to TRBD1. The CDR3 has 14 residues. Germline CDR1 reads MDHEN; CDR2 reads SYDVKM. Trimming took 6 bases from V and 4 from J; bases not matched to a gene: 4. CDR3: CASRRDRENQPQHF. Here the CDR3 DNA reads TGTGCCAGCAGACGGGACAGGGAAAATCAGCCCCAGCATTTT.

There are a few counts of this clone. Here the CDR3 reads CASSEKAGPVGTEAFF. The CDR3 coding sequence is TGTGCCAGCAGCGAAAAGGCGGGCCCGGTAGGCACTGAAGCTTTCTTT. V is TRBV7-6 and J is TRBJ1-1, with D unclear. This CDR3 region has 16 residues. The germline V gene encodes CDR1 SGHVS and CDR2 FNYEAQ. Trimming pared 5 bases from V and 4 bases from J, leaving 20 bases between.

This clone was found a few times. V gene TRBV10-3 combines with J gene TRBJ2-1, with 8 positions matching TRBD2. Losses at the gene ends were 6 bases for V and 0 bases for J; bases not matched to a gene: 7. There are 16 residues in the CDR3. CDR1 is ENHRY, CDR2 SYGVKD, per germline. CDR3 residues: CAIRPSGQSSYNEQFF. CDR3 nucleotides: TGTGCCATCAGACCTAGCGGGCAGAGCTCCTACAATGAGCAGTTCTTC.

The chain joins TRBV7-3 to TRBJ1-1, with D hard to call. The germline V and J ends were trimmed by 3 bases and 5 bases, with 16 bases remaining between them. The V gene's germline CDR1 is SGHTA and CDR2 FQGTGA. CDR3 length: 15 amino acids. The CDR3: CASSLLASPRTEAFF. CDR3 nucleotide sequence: TGTGCCAGCAGCTTGTTAGCCTCCCCGCGGACTGAAGCTTTCTTT.

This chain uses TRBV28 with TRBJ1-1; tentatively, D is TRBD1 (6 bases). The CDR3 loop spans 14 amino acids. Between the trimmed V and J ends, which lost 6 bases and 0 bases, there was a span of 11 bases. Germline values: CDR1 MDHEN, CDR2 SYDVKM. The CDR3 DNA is TGTGCCAGCAGGGACAGATTGCTGAACACTGAAGCTTTCTTT. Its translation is CASRDRLLNTEAFF.

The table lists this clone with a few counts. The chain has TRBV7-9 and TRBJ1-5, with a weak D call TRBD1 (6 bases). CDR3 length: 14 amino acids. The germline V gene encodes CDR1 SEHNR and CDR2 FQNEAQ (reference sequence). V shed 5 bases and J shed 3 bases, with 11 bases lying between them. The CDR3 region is CASSQGQHNQPQHF. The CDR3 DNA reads TGTGCCAGCAGCCAAGGACAGCACAATCAGCCCCAGCATTTT.

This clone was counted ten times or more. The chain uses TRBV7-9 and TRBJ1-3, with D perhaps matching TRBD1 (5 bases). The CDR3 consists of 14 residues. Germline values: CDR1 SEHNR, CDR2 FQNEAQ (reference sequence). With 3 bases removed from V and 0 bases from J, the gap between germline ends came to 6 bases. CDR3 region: CASSFQGSGNTIYF. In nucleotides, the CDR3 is TGTGCCAGCAGCTTTCAGGGCTCTGGAAACACCATATATTTT.

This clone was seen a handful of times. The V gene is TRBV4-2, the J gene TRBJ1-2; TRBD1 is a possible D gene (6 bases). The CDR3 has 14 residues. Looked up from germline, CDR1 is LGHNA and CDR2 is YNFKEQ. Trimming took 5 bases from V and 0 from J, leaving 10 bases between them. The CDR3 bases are TGTGCCAGCAGCGGGACACAAACTAACTATGGCTACACCTTC. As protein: CASSGTQTNYGYTF.

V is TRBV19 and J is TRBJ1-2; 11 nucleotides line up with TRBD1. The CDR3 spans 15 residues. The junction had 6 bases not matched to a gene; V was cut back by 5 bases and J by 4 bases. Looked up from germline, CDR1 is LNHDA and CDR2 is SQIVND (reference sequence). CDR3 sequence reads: CASSRGTGGTYGYTF. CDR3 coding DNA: TGTGCCAGTAGTCGAGGGACAGGGGGTACCTATGGCTACACCTTC.